Following are 9 T cell receptor beta chains from one sample sequenced in a study of Tregs in tolerant kidney transplant recipients. The repertoire was sequenced with immunoSEQ multiplex PCR; TCRdb's copy has only in-frame clones and lacks some. The table lists roughly 18,000 clones, roughly 82% of them singletons, with about 2.6% in the top ten. Sequencing input: Tregs from blood. Receptors originate from a human donor in good health.

The chain joins TRBV14 to TRBJ2-1; D remains ambiguous. Germline CDR1 reads SGHDN; CDR2 reads FVKESK. The CDR3 runs 17 residues. V dropped 0 bases and J dropped 8 bases, with 20 bases sitting between them. CDR3: CASSQERGSDQRYEQFF. CDR3 DNA: TGTGCCAGCAGCCAAGAGCGAGGCTCCGACCAAAGATATGAGCAGTTCTTC.

This clone was observed a handful of times. CDR3 region: CASSLGAFYQETQYF. DNA of the CDR3: TGTGCCAGCAGCTTAGGAGCGTTTTACCAAGAGACCCAGTACTTC. The chain combines TRBV11-2 with TRBJ2-5; D remains unclear. The CDR3 totals 15 residues. The germline V gene has CDR1 SGHAT and CDR2 FQNNGV. V was clipped by 1 base and J by 0 bases, with 9 bases between them.

The chain employs TRBV7-8 and TRBJ2-7; 8 bases agree with TRBD1. The CDR3 extends over 14 amino acids. The ends lost 6 bases at V and 5 bases at J; junction bases unmatched: 9. Per the germline V gene, CDR1 is SGHVS and CDR2 is FQNEAQ. The CDR3 spells CASSPTGGINEQYF. CDR3 bases: TGTGCCAGCAGTCCTACAGGGGGTATCAACGAGCAGTACTTC.

CDR3 nucleotides: TGTGCCTGGAGGGGTGGCGGGTCGGGGGGTGAGCAGTTCTTC. Protein product: CAWRGGGSGGEQFF. The chain uses TRBV30 and TRBJ2-1; TRBD2 agrees at 7 bases. V lost 3 bases to trimming and J lost 9 bases; unmatched junction nucleotides: 11. The CDR3 extends over 14 amino acids. Germline V gene lookup returns CDR1 GTSNPN and CDR2 SVGIG (reference sequence).

The rearrangement uses TRBV10-1 and TRBJ2-7; 8 nucleotides match TRBD2. Trimming took 2 bases from V and 7 from J; bases not matched to a gene: 22. Germline-derived CDR1 and CDR2 are WNHNN and SYGVQD (reference sequence). There are 19 residues in the CDR3. CDR3 amino acids: CASSEEGSIAGRGKGEQYF. The CDR3 region has the DNA TGCGCCAGCAGTGAGGAGGGCTCGATAGCGGGAAGAGGCAAAGGGGAGCAGTACTTC.

V is TRBV4-2 and J is TRBJ1-2, with no clear D. V lost 0 bases and J 2 bases, leaving 13 bases between the germline ends. Germline CDR1 and CDR2: LGHNA and YNFKEQ. The CDR3 is 16 residues long. The CDR3 loop is CASSQEGNTPNYGYTF. DNA of the CDR3: TGTGCCAGCAGCCAAGAGGGTAATACACCGAACTATGGCTACACCTTC.

The DNA of the CDR3 is TGTGCCAGTAGTATAGAGGGGACAGCCGAGCAGTACTTC. Translating it yields CASSIEGTAEQYF. This chain links TRBV19 with TRBJ2-7; 7 nucleotides line up with TRBD1. J lost 6 bases, V lost 0 bases, and 2 bases had no gene match. Germline V gene sequence: CDR1 LNHDA, CDR2 SQIVND (reference sequence). The CDR3 totals 13 residues.

This sequence joins TRBV5-1 and TRBJ2-3; TRBD1 matches at 10 bases. Germline V gene lookup returns CDR1 SGHRS and CDR2 YFSETQ. This CDR3 has 15 amino acids. With 3 bases clipped from V and 3 bases from J, the junction kept 4 bases outside the gene matches. For the CDR3, the DNA is TGCGCCAGCAGCTGGGACAGGGGAGGGACAGATACGCAGTATTTT. Residues: CASSWDRGGTDTQYF.

This clone was seen a few times. This sequence joins TRBV10-3 and TRBJ2-1; 10 bases map to TRBD2. Looked up from germline, CDR1 is ENHRY and CDR2 is SYGVKD. This CDR3 region has 16 residues. J lost 6 bases, V lost 6 bases, and 11 bases had no gene match. Here the CDR3 reads CAIRRPGTSEINEQFF. In DNA form, the CDR3 reads TGTGCCATCAGGAGACCAGGGACTAGCGAGATCAATGAGCAGTTCTTC.